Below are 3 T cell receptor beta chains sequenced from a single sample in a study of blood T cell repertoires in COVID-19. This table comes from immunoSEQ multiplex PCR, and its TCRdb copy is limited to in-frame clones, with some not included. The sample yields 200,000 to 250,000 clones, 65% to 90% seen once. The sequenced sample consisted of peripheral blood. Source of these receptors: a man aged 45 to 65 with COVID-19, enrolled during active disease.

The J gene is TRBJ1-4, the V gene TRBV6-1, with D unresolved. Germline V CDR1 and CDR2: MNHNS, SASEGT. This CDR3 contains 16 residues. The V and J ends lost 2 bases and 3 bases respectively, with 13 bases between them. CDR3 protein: CASSETPPGSNEKLFF. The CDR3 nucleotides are TGTGCCAGCAGTGAAACCCCTCCGGGTTCTAATGAAAAACTGTTTTTT.

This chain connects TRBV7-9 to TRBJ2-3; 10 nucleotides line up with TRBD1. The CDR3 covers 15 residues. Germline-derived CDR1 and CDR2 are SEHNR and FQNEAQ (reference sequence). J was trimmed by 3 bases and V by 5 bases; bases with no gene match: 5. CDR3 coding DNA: TGTGCCAGCAGCAAGACAGGGGGCGGTACAGATACGCAGTATTTT. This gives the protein CASSKTGGGTDTQYF.

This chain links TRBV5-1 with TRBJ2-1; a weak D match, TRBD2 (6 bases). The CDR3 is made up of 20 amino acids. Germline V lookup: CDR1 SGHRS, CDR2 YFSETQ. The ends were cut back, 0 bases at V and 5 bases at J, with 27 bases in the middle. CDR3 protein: CASSLARDLLGPQQNNEQFF. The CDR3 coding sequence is TGCGCCAGCAGCTTGGCCCGGGACTTACTCGGGCCACAGCAAAACAATGAGCAGTTCTTC.